This T cell receptor (beta chain) came from a study of T cells in Graves' hyperthyroidism and ophthalmopathy. In the study overall: Peripheral blood was acquired at first diagnosis, ahead of any therapy whatsoever.

This clonotype was seen at least ten times. The CDR3 runs 14 residues. Germline V gives CDR1 MDHEN, CDR2 SYDVKM. With 2 bases removed from V and 2 bases from J, the gap between germline ends came to 10 bases. What was amplified from RNA transcripts were TCR beta CDR3 regions. RT-PCR in the first round (using the HTBI primer set) targeted the TCR CDR3. TCRdb fed the multiplex PCR reads into MiXCR, producing one record per CDR3 protein. The sample has fewer than 850,000 distinct CDR3 sequences, approximately 15% seen once. V gene TRBV28 combines with J gene TRBJ2-7; unclear D gene. The TCR comes from a man between 50 and 59 years old with Graves' hyperthyroidism. The specimen sequenced was blood. The CDR3 is CASSLEWEAYEQYF. The DNA for the CDR3 is TGTGCCAGCAGTTTAGAGTGGGAAGCCTACGAGCAGTACTTC.